A selection of T cell receptor beta chains follows, all from one sample in a study of cytomegalovirus exposure and HLA in healthy donors. Assay: immunoSEQ multiplex PCR; the TCRdb copy retains only in-frame clones and omits some. The data contain more than 150,000 clones, roughly four fifths of them singletons. Input material: PBMCs. The receptors shown here come from a woman between 18 and 30 years old in good health and CMV-seronegative. Each CDR3 is given with its conserved first and last residue. Each record gives: J gene, D gene, clone size, V gene, CDR3 protein, CDR3 DNA. D genes are given only for firm matches. Clone size appears in some rows only: once, few, many, or a class for an expanded clone.

>TRBJ2-1|TRBD2|.|TRBV13
CASSWASGVYNEQFF
TGTGCCAGCAGCTGGGCTAGCGGGGTCTACAATGAGCAGTTCTTC
>TRBJ2-5|.|.|TRBV5-6
CASSFTGTRQKETQYF
TGTGCCAGCAGCTTCACAGGGACGAGGCAAAAAGAGACCCAGTACTTC
>TRBJ1-1|.|.|TRBV27
CASSFSWRRTTEAFF
TGTGCCAGCAGTTTCTCTTGGAGGAGAACCACTGAAGCTTTCTTT
>TRBJ1-2|TRBD1|.|TRBV11-3
CASSSRGLGYGYTF
TGTGCCAGCAGCTCCAGGGGGCTGGGCTATGGCTACACCTTC
>TRBJ2-7|TRBD2|.|TRBV6-1
CASRFWGEGDYEQYF
TGTGCCAGCAGATTCTGGGGGGAGGGCGATTACGAGCAGTACTTC
>TRBJ1-4|TRBD1|.|TRBV28
CASRGTGEKLFF
TGTGCCAGCAGGGGGACAGGGGAAAAACTGTTTTTT
>TRBJ2-5|.|.|TRBV18
CASRSQETQYF
TGTGCCAGCCGGAGCCAAGAGACCCAGTACTTC
>TRBJ2-2|.|.|TRBV7-9
CASSLKGLITGELFF
TGTGCCAGCAGCTTAAAAGGACTGATCACCGGGGAGCTGTTTTTT
>TRBJ2-7|TRBD1|.|TRBV7-9
CASTGQSYEQYF
TGTGCCAGCACGGGACAGAGCTACGAGCAGTACTTC
>TRBJ1-5|.|few|TRBV19
CASSPINQPQHF
TGTGCCAGTAGTCCCATCAATCAGCCCCAGCATTTT
>TRBJ1-4|TRBD1|.|TRBV28
CASKGGDRANEKLFF
TGTGCCAGCAAGGGGGGGGACAGGGCCAATGAAAAACTGTTTTTT
>TRBJ2-7|TRBD1|.|TRBV18
CASSPRDRDYEQYF
TGTGCCAGCTCACCACGGGACAGAGACTACGAGCAGTACTTC
>TRBJ1-4|TRBD1|.|TRBV9
CASSTGDRIANEKLFF
TGTGCCAGCAGTACAGGGGACAGGATAGCTAATGAAAAACTGTTTTTT
>TRBJ2-1|.|.|TRBV5-1
CVSSLEVVAGSTYNEQFF
TGCGTCAGCAGCTTGGAAGTTGTGGCGGGTTCTACATACAATGAGCAGTTCTTC
>TRBJ1-5|.|.|TRBV30
CAWRDSGNQPQHF
TGTGCCTGGAGAGACAGTGGCAATCAGCCCCAGCATTTT
>TRBJ1-2|.|.|TRBV7-9
CASSLIPSAYGYTF
TGTGCCAGCAGCTTAATACCGAGCGCCTATGGCTACACCTTC
>TRBJ2-3|TRBD2|.|TRBV19
CASSIGLAGTDTQYF
TGTGCCAGTAGTATAGGACTAGCGGGAACAGATACGCAGTATTTT
>TRBJ1-6|TRBD1|.|TRBV7-2
CASSPKGAFNSPLHF
TGTGCCAGCAGCCCAAAGGGGGCTTTTAATTCACCCCTCCACTTT
>TRBJ2-5|TRBD2|.|TRBV5-1
CASSFNGGAGETQYF
TGCGCCAGCAGCTTTAACGGGGGGGCCGGAGAGACCCAGTACTTC
>TRBJ2-2|.|.|TRBV6-6
CASNRTPTGELFF
TGTGCCAGCAACCGGACACCTACCGGGGAGCTGTTTTTT
>TRBJ2-1|.|.|TRBV2
CASSEMGRGSYNEQFF
TGTGCCAGCAGTGAAATGGGGCGGGGTTCCTACAATGAGCAGTTCTTC
>TRBJ2-5|TRBD2|.|TRBV19
CASTHPGGGQETQYF
TGTGCCAGTACCCATCCCGGGGGGGGACAAGAGACCCAGTACTTC
>TRBJ2-5|TRBD2|.|TRBV5-1
CASRQRGAGETQYF
TGCGCCAGCAGACAGCGGGGGGCGGGGGAGACCCAGTACTTC
>TRBJ1-6|.|.|TRBV27
CASSLGSSYNSPLHF
TGTGCCAGCAGTTTGGGGAGCTCCTATAATTCACCCCTCCACTTT
>TRBJ2-1|TRBD2|.|TRBV6-4
CASSEMGLADYNEQFF
TGTGCCAGCAGTGAGATGGGACTAGCGGATTACAATGAGCAGTTCTTC
>TRBJ2-7|.|.|TRBV28
CASEGGRRTYEQYF
TGTGCCAGTGAAGGAGGCAGAAGGACCTACGAGCAGTACTTC
>TRBJ1-2|.|.|TRBV15
CATSSFGGSDYGYTF
TGTGCCACCAGCAGTTTTGGGGGCTCGGACTATGGCTACACCTTC
>TRBJ2-1|.|.|TRBV6-5
CASSYSAAGVGNEQFF
TGTGCCAGCAGTTATTCAGCAGCGGGTGTCGGTAATGAGCAGTTCTTC
>TRBJ1-5|.|.|TRBV28
CASSLRLRPQHF
TGTGCCAGCAGTTTACGGTTACGGCCCCAGCATTTT
>TRBJ2-3|.|.|TRBV2
CASSASTDTQYF
TGTGCCAGCAGTGCAAGCACAGATACGCAGTATTTT
>TRBJ2-5|TRBD2|.|TRBV4-1
CASSQDPPFAGGPEETQYF
TGCGCCAGCAGCCAAGACCCCCCGTTTGCGGGAGGGCCTGAAGAGACCCAGTACTTC